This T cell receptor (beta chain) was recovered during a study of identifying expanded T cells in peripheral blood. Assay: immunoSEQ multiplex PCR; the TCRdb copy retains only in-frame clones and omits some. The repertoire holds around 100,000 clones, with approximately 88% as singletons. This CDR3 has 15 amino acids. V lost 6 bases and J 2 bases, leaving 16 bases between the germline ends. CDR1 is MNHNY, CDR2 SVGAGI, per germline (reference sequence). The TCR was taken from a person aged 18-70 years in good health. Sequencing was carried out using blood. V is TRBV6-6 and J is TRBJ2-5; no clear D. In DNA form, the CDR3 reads TGTGCCAGCAGGGACCATTATACAGCTCAAGAGACCCAGTACTTC. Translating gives CASRDHYTAQETQYF.